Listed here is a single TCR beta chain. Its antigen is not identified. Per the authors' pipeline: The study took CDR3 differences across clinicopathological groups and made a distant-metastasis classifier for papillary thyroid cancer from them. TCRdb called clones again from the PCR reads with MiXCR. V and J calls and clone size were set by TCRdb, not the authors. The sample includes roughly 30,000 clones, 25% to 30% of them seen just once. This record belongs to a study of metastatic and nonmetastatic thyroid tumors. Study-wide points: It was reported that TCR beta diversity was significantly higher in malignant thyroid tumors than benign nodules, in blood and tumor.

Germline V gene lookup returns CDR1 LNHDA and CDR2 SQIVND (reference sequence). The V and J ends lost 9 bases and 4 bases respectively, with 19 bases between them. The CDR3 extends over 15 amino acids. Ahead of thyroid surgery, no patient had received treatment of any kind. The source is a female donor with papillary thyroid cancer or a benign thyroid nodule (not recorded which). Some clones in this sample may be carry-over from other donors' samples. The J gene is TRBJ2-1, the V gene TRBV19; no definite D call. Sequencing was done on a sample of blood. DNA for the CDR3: TGTGCCAGCCGTTGGAACCCTGTGGGGTACAATGAGCAGTTCTTC. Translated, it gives CASRWNPVGYNEQFF.